A selection of T cell receptor beta chains follows, all from one sample in a study of T-cell memory formation after mild COVID-19. TCRdb reprocessed the 5' RACE reads via MiXCR and lists one record per CDR3 protein. The table records roughly 400,000 distinct CDR3 sequences, 20% to 30% of them present only once. The sequenced sample was PBMCs or a T cell subset sorted from them (not recorded which). All receptors derive from an adult woman who had mild COVID-19 (a few samples of this study predate the infection). Cell type and time point are not known. CDR3s include the opening cysteine and the closing phenylalanine or tryptophan. The D gene is left open where the match is weak. Expanded clones get a size class; other rows say once, few or many, or leave the size out.

abundance	d_gene	len	v_gene	j_gene	CDR3nt	CDR3aa
few	TRBD1	16	TRBV5-5	TRBJ2-7	TGTGCCAGCAGCTTGGGGACAGGGTTGGCAATTGACGAGCAGTACTTC	CASSLGTGLAIDEQYF
few	.	18	TRBV6-5	TRBJ1-6	TGTGCCAGCAGTTACCAAGGGTCGCCGGGACAAAATAATTCACCCCTCCACTTT	CASSYQGSPGQNNSPLHF
few	.	15	TRBV7-9	TRBJ2-2	TGTGCCAGCAGCCAGGGACATGTGAACACCGGGGAGCTGTTTTTT	CASSQGHVNTGELFF
many	TRBD2	12	TRBV13	TRBJ2-7	TGTGCCAGCCGCGGGAGCTCCTACGAGCAGTACTTC	CASRGSSYEQYF
few	.	13	TRBV19	TRBJ1-2	TGTGCCAGTAGTATGCTGATGACAGGAGGCTACACCTTC	CASSMLMTGGYTF
few	.	15	TRBV5-1	TRBJ2-1	TGCGCCAGCAGCTTGGCCCCGAGCGGAAACAATGAGCAGTTCTTC	CASSLAPSGNNEQFF
many	.	16	TRBV7-3	TRBJ2-3	TGTGCCAGCAGTAAAAACGGCAGGACTAAGACAGATACGCAGTATTTT	CASSKNGRTKTDTQYF
few	TRBD1	14	TRBV12-3/TRBV12-4	TRBJ2-2	TGTGCCAGCAGTCCGGACAGGGAGCCCGGGGAGCTGTTTTTT	CASSPDREPGELFF
.	.	14	TRBV7-2	TRBJ2-7	TGTGCCAGCAGCTTCCAACTAGGCCCCTACGAGCAGTACTTC	CASSFQLGPYEQYF
.	TRBD1	16	TRBV3-1	TRBJ1-3	TGTGCCAGCAGCCGGGGGACAGGGCGGATTGGAAACACCATATATTTT	CASSRGTGRIGNTIYF
few	TRBD1	15	TRBV19	TRBJ1-1	TGTGCCAGTAGTAATCCCGGGACAGGGGGAACTGAAGCTTTCTTT	CASSNPGTGGTEAFF
few	.	15	TRBV20-1	TRBJ1-1	TGCAGTGCTAGACCTGCAGGGGTATCCGACACTGAAGCTTTCTTT	CSARPAGVSDTEAFF
few	.	17	TRBV5-1	TRBJ2-7	TGCGCCAGCAGCCCAGCCGCGGGAGACAGGTCTACGTACGAGCAGTACTTC	CASSPAAGDRSTYEQYF
many	.	13	TRBV7-9	TRBJ2-5	TGTGCCAGCAGCTTAGTTGGGACGGAGACCCAGTACTTC	CASSLVGTETQYF
.	.	13	TRBV29-1	TRBJ1-1	TGCAGCGTCATTCGGACAGTGAACACTGAAGCTTTCTTT	CSVIRTVNTEAFF
.	.	16	TRBV4-1	TRBJ2-2	TGCGCCAGCAGCCAAGATCCAACAATTTCCACCGGGGAGCTGTTTTTT	CASSQDPTISTGELFF
.	TRBD2	13	TRBV29-1	TRBJ2-1	TGCAGCGGTGGGACTAGCGGGACCAATGAGCAGTTCTTC	CSGGTSGTNEQFF
.	TRBD2	16	TRBV7-2	TRBJ2-5	TGTGCCAGCAGCCAATCGGGACTAGCTAGACAAGAGACCCAGTACTTC	CASSQSGLARQETQYF
.	TRBD2	15	TRBV5-6	TRBJ2-6	TGTGCCAGCAGCCCCGGGAGGGCTGGGGCCAACGTCCTGACTTTC	CASSPGRAGANVLTF
.	TRBD2	16	TRBV29-1	TRBJ2-7	TGCAGCGTTGAGGGATTAGCGGGTGATAGCTCCTACGAGCAGTACTTC	CSVEGLAGDSSYEQYF
.	.	14	TRBV6-2/TRBV6-3	TRBJ2-5	TGTGCCAGCAGCGGGAGGGGGCGTCAAGAGACCCAGTACTTC	CASSGRGRQETQYF
.	.	14	TRBV7-9	TRBJ1-2	TGTGCCAGCAGCTTAGCGGCGGGGTGGGATGGCTACACCTTC	CASSLAAGWDGYTF
few	.	13	TRBV5-5	TRBJ1-2	TGTGCCAGCAGTTTCGGACAGACCGATGGCTACACCTTC	CASSFGQTDGYTF
once	.	16	TRBV6-2/TRBV6-3	TRBJ2-1	TGTGCCAGCAAGGGGGGAGTCGGGCGGGAGAGCAATGAGCAGTTCTTC	CASKGGVGRESNEQFF
.	.	15	TRBV11-3	TRBJ1-1	TGTGCCAGCAGCTTAGTTTCCGTGCGGAACACTGAAGCTTTCTTT	CASSLVSVRNTEAFF
.	TRBD1	14	TRBV7-2	TRBJ2-4	TGTGCCAGCAGCCCCCCGGGACAGCAAAACATTCAGTACTTC	CASSPPGQQNIQYF
.	.	13	TRBV5-5	TRBJ1-1	TGTGCCAGCAGCTTGCGCACGGACACTGAAGCTTTCTTT	CASSLRTDTEAFF
.	.	13	TRBV20-1	TRBJ1-1	TGCAGTGCTAGAGCGGGACAGAACACTGAAGCTTTCTTT	CSARAGQNTEAFF
.	.	19	TRBV3-1	TRBJ1-2	TGTGCCAGCAGCCAAGATTTAGGGGCCTCTTTGGCAGGGAACTATGGCTACACCTTC	CASSQDLGASLAGNYGYTF